This entry lists 29 T cell receptor beta chains sequenced from one sample in a study of response to subunit inactivated influenza vaccine listed by TCRdb under 2018. The library was generated by RT-PCR. This sample was sequenced with an Illumina HiSeq 2500. Using fastp at Q25 and MiXCR, TCRdb reprocessed the public reads and kept productive beta chains. When rows share a CDR3 protein, they turn into one entry using the most common DNA and genes. Across this sample there are a few hundred thousand distinct CDR3 sequences, with about 12% seen only once. The ten biggest clones cover about 7.8% of the sample. This specimen was non-naive T cells sorted from PBMCs, taken around 14 days before vaccination. The label giving this sample's cell subset or site can be read as: memory T cell fraction. Source of these receptors: a man aged 50 or older who received an inactivated influenza vaccine. Donor details come from another sample of the same person, matched by shared clones.

This clonotype was counted many times. The J gene is TRBJ2-1, the V gene TRBV14; TRBD2 matches at 10 bases. This CDR3 comprises 16 residues. The germline V gene encodes CDR1 SGHDN and CDR2 FVKESK. The V gene end was trimmed by 1 base and the J gene end by 6 bases; junction bases not matched to a gene: 6. The CDR3 nucleotides are TGTGCCAGCAGCCAAGCTAGCGGGAGATCCGGCAATGAGCAGTTCTTC. Translation: CASSQASGRSGNEQFF.

As regards this clonotype: A much larger clone lies one base from this, so it may be a read error. The chain recombines TRBV29-1 with TRBJ1-1; no definite D call. Germline V gene sequence: CDR1 SQVTM, CDR2 ANQGSEA. The CDR3 contains 10 residues. The CDR3 loop is CSVVLGEACF. The DNA for the CDR3 is TGCAGCGTTGTTCTTGGGGAAGCTTGCTTT.

V usage is TRBV9 and J usage is TRBJ2-1; D is possibly TRBD2 (6 bases). Trimming took off 2 bases at V and 8 bases at J, with 14 bases between the two ends. The CDR3 covers 14 residues. Looked up from germline, CDR1 is SGDLS and CDR2 is YYNGEE. CDR3 sequence: CASSVTGVVHEQFF. CDR3 in DNA: TGTGCCAGCAGCGTTACGGGAGTCGTCCATGAGCAGTTCTTC. The variable domain in full, completed from reference TRBV9 and TRBJ2-1, reads DSGVTQTPKHLITATGQRVTLRCSPRSGDLSVYWYQQSLDQGLQFLIQYYNGEERAKGNILERFSAQQFPDLHSELNLSSLELGDSALYFCASSVTGVVHEQFFGPGTRLTVL.

This clonotype has just a few counts. The J gene is TRBJ1-1, the V gene TRBV5-5; possibly TRBD1 for D (5 bases). The V gene's germline CDR1 is SGHKS and CDR2 YYEKEE (reference sequence). The CDR3 spans 15 residues. Between the trimmed V and J ends, which lost 2 bases and 1 base, there was a span of 12 bases. CDR3 in DNA: TGTGCCAGCAGCTTTGGGGGACGGACGAACACTGAAGCTTTCTTT. Protein: CASSFGGRTNTEAFF.

The genes are TRBV15 and TRBJ2-3; perhaps TRBD1 as D (6 bases). Per germline, CDR1 LNHNV and CDR2 YYDKDF (reference sequence). The CDR3 is made up of 15 amino acids. V was trimmed by 2 bases and J by 0 bases, leaving 9 bases between them. CDR3 DNA sequence: TGTGCCACCAGCAGACAGGGGTTAAGCACAGATACGCAGTATTTT. This translates into CATSRQGLSTDTQYF.

The chain recombines TRBV5-1 with TRBJ1-1, with D uncertain. CDR1 SGHRS and CDR2 YFSETQ come from the germline V gene. This CDR3 is 15 amino acids long. V was pared by 0 bases and J by 4 bases, with 13 bases between. CDR3 coding DNA: TGCGCCAGCAGCTTGGAGGCCTTCCGGGGCACTGAAGCTTTCTTT. It translates to CASSLEAFRGTEAFF. The full variable domain, in which reference TRBV5-1 and TRBJ1-1 provide the parts outside the CDR3, is KAGVTQTPRYLIKTRGQQVTLSCSPISGHRSVSWYQQTPGQGLQFLFEYFSETQRNKGNFPGRFSGRQFSNSRSEMNVSTLELGDSALYLCASSLEAFRGTEAFFGQGTRLTVV.

This clonotype was recorded a few times. This sequence joins TRBV12-3 or TRBV12-4 and TRBJ2-1; 8 bases agree with TRBD2. J lost 1 base, V lost 7 bases, and 6 bases had no gene match. The CDR3 is 15 amino acids. CDR3 amino acids: CASTGAGESYNEQFF. The CDR3 nucleotides are TGTGCCAGCACTGGAGCGGGGGAGTCCTACAATGAGCAGTTCTTC.

This clonotype was detected ten times or more. The DNA for the CDR3 is TGCGCCAGCAGCTTCGACAAGTACGAGCAGTACTTC. Translating gives CASSFDKYEQYF. The chain is built from TRBV5-1 and TRBJ2-7; no clear D gene. Germline CDR1 SGHRS, CDR2 YFSETQ. The CDR3 loop spans 12 amino acids. The V end lost 2 bases, the J end lost 4 bases, and 7 bases lay between the germline ends.

This clonotype occurred many times. One end of the junction does not line up with germline, which may come from a read error. The CDR3 loop is CASSLNQETQYF. DNA of the CDR3: TGTGCCAGCAGCTTAAATCAAGAGACCCAGTACTTC. V and J are TRBV5-1 and TRBJ2-5; no clear D. The CDR3 totals 12 residues. Germline values: CDR1 SGHRS, CDR2 YFSETQ.

This clonotype was found a few times. The rearrangement links TRBV3-1 to TRBJ1-2, with 9 bases lining up with TRBD1. The CDR3 extends over 15 amino acids. Germline CDR1 and CDR2: LGHDT and YNNKEL (reference sequence). Trimming removed 4 bases from V and 3 bases from J; junction bases left unmatched: 6. In DNA form, the CDR3 reads TGTGCCAGCAGCCCGACAGGGGGAGACTACTATGGCTACACCTTC. This encodes CASSPTGGDYYGYTF.

At least ten counts were recorded for this clonotype. The chain recombines TRBV29-1 with TRBJ2-3; 10 bases are shared with TRBD2. J was trimmed by 7 bases and V by 7 bases; bases with no gene match: 14. The CDR3 sequence is 15 residues long. From germline, CDR1 is SQVTM and CDR2 ANQGSEA. CDR3 DNA sequence: TGCAGCGGCTATACCTCTAGCGGGAGTTTGAATACGCAGTATTTT. Translation: CSGYTSSGSLNTQYF.

The chain uses TRBV4-3 and TRBJ2-1; D remains unclear. CDR1 and CDR2 from the germline V gene are LGHNA and YSLEER. The CDR3 extends over 14 amino acids. V was clipped by 3 bases and J by 5 bases, with 11 bases between them. CDR3 sequence (DNA): TGCGCCAGCAGCCAGTACATTCAGGACAATGAGCAGTTCTTC. Translating gives CASSQYIQDNEQFF.

The chain combines TRBV7-6 with TRBJ2-7; TRBD2 agrees at 10 bases. CDR1 is SGHVS and CDR2 is FNYEAQ in the germline V gene. The CDR3 is 15 residues long. Trimming took 5 bases from V and 6 from J; bases not matched to a gene: 10. The CDR3 nucleotides are TGTGCCAGCAGCCAAAGAGCTAGCGGGAGCGGCGAGCAGTACTTC. Protein sequence: CASSQRASGSGEQYF.

This clonotype appeared a few times. This chain uses TRBV28 with TRBJ2-7, with TRBD1 matching over 9 bases. The germline gives CDR1 MDHEN, CDR2 SYDVKM. V gave up 6 bases and J gave up 6 bases; unmatched junction bases: 3. The CDR3 consists of 12 residues. The CDR3 here is CASRGTGLEQYF. The CDR3 DNA sequence: TGTGCCAGCAGGGGGACAGGGCTCGAGCAGTACTTC. The complete variable domain, with remaining parts taken from reference TRBV28 and TRBJ2-7, reads DVKVTQSSRYLVKRTGEKVFLECVQDMDHENMFWYRQDPGLGLRLIYFSYDVKMKEKGDIPEGYSVSREKKERFSLILESASTNQTSMYLCASRGTGLEQYFGPGTRLTVT.

There are a few counts of this clonotype. V and J are TRBV12-3 or TRBV12-4 and TRBJ2-1, with D perhaps matching TRBD1 (5 bases). Trimming stripped 2 bases from V and 12 bases from J, with 17 bases between. CDR3 length equals 14 residues. The CDR3 region has the DNA TGTGCCAGCAGTTTAAGTCAATCAGGGAAAGGGCAGTTCTTC. As protein: CASSLSQSGKGQFF.

The CDR3 region has the DNA TGTGCCAGCAGTCCGACTAGCGGGGGGCGGGTGGTGACCCAGTACTTC. Its translation is CASSPTSGGRVVTQYF. V usage is TRBV12-3 or TRBV12-4 and J usage is TRBJ2-5; the match to TRBD2 covers 13 bases. The CDR3 length is 16 residues. The V gene end was trimmed by 5 bases and the J gene end by 7 bases; junction bases not matched to a gene: 10.

This clonotype showed up just a few times. The V call is TRBV18, the J call TRBJ1-2, with 7 bases that match TRBD1. The ends lost 6 bases at V and 4 bases at J; junction bases unmatched: 14. The CDR3 consists of 16 residues. Germline V lookup: CDR1 KGHSH, CDR2 LQKENI. The CDR3 is CASSLDPGQELYGYTF. The CDR3 nucleotides are TGTGCCAGCTCGCTAGACCCAGGACAGGAGCTCTATGGCTACACCTTC.

This chain joins TRBV5-1 and TRBJ1-1; D gene unclear. Germline CDR1 and CDR2: SGHRS and YFSETQ. This CDR3 spans 16 amino acids. V dropped 3 bases and J dropped 2 bases, with 17 bases sitting between them. CDR3 DNA sequence: TGCGCCAGCAGCTCCGCCGGTGGCCAAGTAAACACTGAAGCTTTCTTT. Translated: CASSSAGGQVNTEAFF.

The chain joins TRBV20-1 to TRBJ2-3; 10 bases fit TRBD2. Germline V gene lookup returns CDR1 DFQATT and CDR2 SNEGSKA (reference sequence). This CDR3 spans 15 amino acids. With 3 bases clipped from V and 2 bases from J, the junction kept 5 bases outside the gene matches. CDR3 loop: CSASQLAGNTDTQYF. CDR3 in DNA: TGCAGTGCTAGTCAACTAGCGGGAAACACAGATACGCAGTATTTT.

This clonotype has more than one count but fewer than ten. The gene calls are TRBV5-1 and TRBJ1-2; D uncertain. V lost 3 bases and J lost 9, with 21 bases in between. The CDR3 consists of 15 residues. Looked up from germline, CDR1 is SGHRS and CDR2 is YFSETQ. CDR3 DNA sequence: TGCGCCAGCAGCTCGTTCCAGTCTTCTTCCCCTAGCTACACCTTC. Residues: CASSSFQSSSPSYTF.

The rearrangement uses TRBV7-2 and TRBJ2-3; unclear D gene. V gave up 4 bases and J gave up 8 bases, with 13 bases separating them. The CDR3 loop spans 13 amino acids. Germline V gene lookup returns CDR1 SGHTA and CDR2 FQGNSA. The CDR3 is CASSSRVSVTQYF. The CDR3 DNA is TGTGCCAGCAGCTCCCGCGTTTCAGTTACGCAGTATTTT.

This clonotype came up a few times. Here the CDR3 reads CASSFGGAAGANVLTF. CDR3 coding DNA: TGCGCCAGCAGCTTCGGAGGGGCGGCTGGGGCCAACGTCCTGACTTTC. V usage is TRBV5-1 and J usage is TRBJ2-6; the D gene is possibly TRBD2 (6 bases). The CDR3 has 16 residues. V shed 2 bases and J shed 2 bases, with 11 bases lying between them. Per the germline V gene, CDR1 is SGHRS and CDR2 is YFSETQ.

V and J are TRBV20-1 and TRBJ1-4; no firm D call. This CDR3 is 15 amino acids long. The germline gives CDR1 DFQATT, CDR2 SNEGSKA (reference sequence). V was clipped by 5 bases and J by 0 bases, with 13 bases between them. The CDR3 here is CSAGDGVATNEKLFF. DNA for the CDR3: TGCAGTGCTGGGGATGGGGTTGCAACTAATGAAAAACTGTTTTTT.

V usage is TRBV7-8 and J usage is TRBJ2-7; possibly TRBD2 for D (6 bases). The germline CDR1 and CDR2 sequences are SGHVS and FQNEAQ. This CDR3 is built from 15 residues. The V end was cut by 5 bases, the J end by 2 bases, with 16 bases between. The CDR3 DNA is TGTGCCAGCAGCCGGGAGACGGACGGTGCCTACGAGCAGTACTTC. Protein product: CASSRETDGAYEQYF. Supplemented by reference TRBV7-8 and TRBJ2-7, the full variable domain reads GAGVSQSPRYKVAKRGQDVALRCDPISGHVSLFWYQQALGQGPEFLTYFQNEAQLDKSGLPSDRFFAERPEGSVSTLKIQRTQQEDSAVYLCASSRETDGAYEQYFGPGTRLTVT.

The chain employs TRBV29-1 and TRBJ2-5; D is ambiguous. The CDR3 loop spans 12 amino acids. V was pared by 8 bases and J by 4 bases, with 14 bases between. Germline V gene lookup returns CDR1 SQVTM and CDR2 ANQGSEA. This CDR3 reads CSFLRTRETQYF. The DNA of the CDR3 is TGCAGCTTCCTACGGACGCGAGAGACCCAGTACTTC.

This clonotype was counted a few times. CDR3 nucleotides: TGTGCCATCAGTGAGGGCGGGAGTGGCACAGATACGCAGTATTTT. Translating gives CAISEGGSGTDTQYF. V is TRBV10-3 and J is TRBJ2-3, with TRBD2 identical over 7 bases. V lost 2 bases and J lost 1; bases outside the gene matches: 3. Germline CDR1 and CDR2: ENHRY and SYGVKD. This CDR3 has 15 amino acids.

This clonotype was picked up many times. This rearrangement joins TRBV7-2 to TRBJ1-1, with D perhaps TRBD1 (5 bases). There are 14 residues in the CDR3. V was clipped by 10 bases and J by 2 bases, with 17 bases between them. Germline CDR1 is SGHTA and CDR2 is FQGNSA. The CDR3 bases are TGTGCCACCGCGTGGGGGGGAGTTAACACTGAAGCTTTCTTT. Translation: CATAWGGVNTEAFF.

This clonotype has a count of ten or more. The chain recombines TRBV29-1 with TRBJ2-1, with 8 bases fitting TRBD1. Unmatched junction bases numbered 5, after V lost 7 bases and J lost 6 bases. The CDR3 is made up of 12 amino acids. Germline CDR1 reads SQVTM; CDR2 reads ANQGSEA. The CDR3 here is CSAAGGGNEQFF. The CDR3 DNA sequence: TGCAGCGCCGCAGGGGGCGGCAATGAGCAGTTCTTC.

On this clonotype: Likely a read error: the CDR3 ends without its conserved phenylalanine or tryptophan. The gene calls are TRBV18 and TRBJ2-3, with 10 bases aligning to TRBD1. CDR3 size: 16 residues. Germline V CDR1 and CDR2: KGHSH, LQKENI. The V and J ends lost 5 bases and 3 bases, in that order; junction bases with no gene match: 8. In DNA form, the CDR3 reads TGTGCCAGCTCATCCCGGGACAGGGGATTGACAGATACGCAGTATTTG. Translation: CASSSRDRGLTDTQYL.